The 17 T cell receptor beta chains below come from one sample, sequenced in a study of cytomegalovirus exposure and HLA in healthy donors. The PCR was carried out with 60 Vbeta primers and 13 Jbeta primers. Assay used: immunoSEQ multiplex PCR; TCRdb lists only in-frame clones, some missing. The sample records some 160,000 clones, around three quarters being singletons. Sequencing input: PBMCs. The receptor set was obtained from a woman aged 40 to 50 in good health and CMV-seronegative.

This sequence joins TRBV10-1 and TRBJ1-2; perhaps TRBD1 as D (5 bases). The germline gives CDR1 WNHNN, CDR2 SYGVQD (reference sequence). The ends were cut back, 0 bases at V and 4 bases at J, with 15 bases in the middle. This CDR3 is 16 amino acids long. CDR3 nucleotides: TGCGCCAGCAGTGAGTCCCAGGGTGGAGCGGGCTATGGCTACACCTTC. Protein: CASSESQGGAGYGYTF.

Points on this clone: The sample carries other DNA sequences with the same CDR3. The chain recombines TRBV6-1 with TRBJ2-7, with unresolved D. The CDR3 covers 13 residues. Germline V gene data show CDR1 as MNHNS and CDR2 as SASEGT. V lost 5 bases and J lost 3, with 11 bases in between. The CDR3 bases are TGTGCCAGCAGTACCCAAGGAGACTACGAGCAGTACTTC. It translates to CASSTQGDYEQYF.

The chain couples TRBV6-5 to TRBJ2-5; D might be TRBD1 (6 bases). Germline loops: CDR1 MNHEY, CDR2 SVGAGI. The germline V and J ends were trimmed by 5 bases and 4 bases, with 14 bases remaining between them. This CDR3 has 14 amino acids. The CDR3 spells CASSDYRERETQYF. CDR3 sequence (DNA): TGTGCCAGCAGTGACTACAGGGAGCGAGAGACCCAGTACTTC.

This clone was observed a handful of times. This chain links TRBV5-4 with TRBJ2-7; the match to TRBD2 covers 12 bases. V trimming: 4 bases; J trimming: 3 bases; junction bases outside the gene matches: 5. The length of the CDR3 is 15 residues. Germline CDR1 reads SGHNT; CDR2 reads YYREEE (reference sequence). CDR3 sequence reads: CASSRGLAGDYEQYF. Here the CDR3 DNA reads TGTGCCAGCAGCCGGGGACTAGCGGGCGACTACGAGCAGTACTTC. Based on the CDR3 plus reference TRBV5-4 and TRBJ2-7, the full variable domain is ETGVTQSPTHLIKTRGQQVTLRCSSQSGHNTVSWYQQALGQGPQFIFQYYREEENGRGNFPPRFSGLQFPNYSSELNVNALELDDSALYLCASSRGLAGDYEQYFGPGTRLTVT.

This clone was counted between two and nine times. The chain recombines TRBV27 with TRBJ2-3, with TRBD2 identical over 11 bases. V gave up 2 bases and J gave up 4 bases; unmatched junction bases: 8. CDR1 is MNHEY and CDR2 is SMNVEV in the germline V gene (reference sequence). The CDR3 is 17 amino acids. This CDR3 is CASSLGWGSGRADTQYF. CDR3 nucleotides: TGTGCCAGCAGTTTAGGCTGGGGTAGCGGGAGGGCAGATACGCAGTATTTT.

This clone was seen once. The chain is built from TRBV28 and TRBJ1-2, with TRBD1 matching over 8 bases. This CDR3 has 15 amino acids. Per germline, CDR1 MDHEN and CDR2 SYDVKM. The trim removed 4 bases at V and 2 bases at J, leaving 6 bases unmatched. The CDR3 DNA reads TGTGCCAGCAGTTCACCGGGGACAGGAAACTATGGCTACACCTTC. Translated: CASSSPGTGNYGYTF.

In its sample, this clone was seen once. The rearrangement joins TRBV5-4 to TRBJ2-3; no clear D gene. V lost 4 bases, J lost 2 bases, and 11 bases lay in between. CDR1 SGHNT and CDR2 YYREEE come from the germline V gene (reference sequence). CDR3 length: 14 amino acids. CDR3 amino acids: CASSPARPTDTQYF. The CDR3 nucleotides are TGTGCCAGCAGCCCCGCGCGGCCCACAGATACGCAGTATTTT.

The chain couples TRBV19 to TRBJ2-3; 8 bases line up with TRBD1. The junction had 9 bases not matched to a gene; V was cut back by 7 bases and J by 0 bases. Germline values: CDR1 LNHDA, CDR2 SQIVND (reference sequence). The CDR3 covers 16 residues. CDR3 sequence: CASTTSTGASTDTQYF. Here the CDR3 DNA reads TGTGCCAGTACCACTTCGACAGGGGCTAGCACAGATACGCAGTATTTT.

This clone was detected a few times. Here the CDR3 DNA reads TGTGCCAGCAGTGAAGCGCGGGGCGGGGACCCTCTCGAGCAGTACTTC. Encoded protein: CASSEARGGDPLEQYF. The chain couples TRBV2 to TRBJ2-7, with D tentatively TRBD2 (6 bases). This CDR3 region has 16 residues. Germline V gene lookup returns CDR1 SNHLY and CDR2 FYNNEI. The germline V and J ends were trimmed by 0 bases and 6 bases, with 18 bases remaining between them.

This clone showed up just once. This CDR3 reads CASSLPGQDTGNTIYF. In nucleotides, the CDR3 is TGTGCCAGCAGCTTGCCTGGACAGGACACTGGAAACACCATATATTTT. V and J are TRBV5-4 and TRBJ1-3, with 7 bases aligning to TRBD1. Germline V gene data show CDR1 as SGHNT and CDR2 as YYREEE (reference sequence). Unmatched junction bases numbered 6, after V lost 1 base and J lost 2 bases. There are 16 residues in the CDR3.

The chain has TRBV27 and TRBJ2-7, with 9 bases aligning to TRBD1. This CDR3 region has 15 residues. Germline CDR1 and CDR2: MNHEY and SMNVEV (reference sequence). Trimming at V came to 8 bases and at J to 5 bases, leaving 13 bases not matched to a gene. As DNA, the CDR3 is TGTGCCAGCGGCCTGACCGGGACAGGGATCGACGAGCAGTACTTC. Encoded protein: CASGLTGTGIDEQYF.

The chain carries TRBV2 and TRBJ1-5; D remains ambiguous. The V gene's germline CDR1 is SNHLY and CDR2 FYNNEI. CDR3 length: 16 residues. Trimming took off 1 base at V and 1 base at J, with 11 bases between the two ends. The CDR3 protein is CASSEGPRGSNQPQHF. CDR3 nucleotide sequence: TGTGCCAGCAGTGAAGGGCCCAGAGGGAGCAATCAGCCCCAGCATTTT.

The CDR3 region is CASSPDSHSYEQYF. CDR3 DNA sequence: TGTGCCAGCAGCCCAGACAGTCACTCCTACGAGCAGTACTTC. The chain is built from TRBV5-5 and TRBJ2-7; D is possibly TRBD1 (5 bases). Germline CDR1 and CDR2: SGHKS and YYEKEE (reference sequence). Trimming took off 4 bases at V and 0 bases at J, with 11 bases between the two ends. This CDR3 region has 14 residues.

V gene TRBV27 combines with J gene TRBJ2-2; 10 bases are shared with TRBD1. The CDR3 contains 16 residues. After removal of 1 base from V and 6 bases from J, the junction contained 5 bases not matched to a gene. CDR1 and CDR2 from the germline V gene are MNHEY and SMNVEV (reference sequence). CDR3: CASSLWTGGGAGELFF. The CDR3 DNA reads as TGTGCCAGCAGTTTATGGACAGGGGGAGGTGCCGGGGAGCTGTTTTTT.

The chain carries TRBV19 and TRBJ1-2, with 9 bases fitting TRBD1. Germline V CDR1 and CDR2: LNHDA, SQIVND (reference sequence). This CDR3 region has 15 residues. Losses at the gene ends were 5 bases for V and 0 bases for J; bases not matched to a gene: 4. The CDR3 sequence: CASSFTGGANYGYTF. The CDR3 DNA reads TGTGCCAGTAGTTTTACAGGGGGCGCTAACTATGGCTACACCTTC. Supplemented by reference TRBV19 and TRBJ1-2, the full variable domain reads DGGITQSPKYLFRKEGQNVTLSCEQNLNHDAMYWYRQDPGQGLRLIYYSQIVNDFQKGDIAEGYSVSREKKESFPLTVTSAQKNPTAFYLCASSFTGGANYGYTFGSGTRLTVV.

The gene calls are TRBV10-3 and TRBJ2-1; 8 bases are shared with TRBD2. J lost 0 bases, V lost 8 bases, and 18 bases had no gene match. Germline CDR1 reads ENHRY; CDR2 reads SYGVKD. The CDR3 totals 19 residues. DNA of the CDR3: TGTGCCATCGGACGACCGACCATAAAGAGCGGGAGCTCCTACAATGAGCAGTTCTTC. Residues: CAIGRPTIKSGSSYNEQFF.

V gene TRBV7-9 combines with J gene TRBJ1-1; D is unresolved. Trimming removed 9 bases from V and 5 bases from J, with 16 bases in between. The length of the CDR3 is 13 residues. Germline CDR1 SEHNR, CDR2 FQNEAQ (reference sequence). CDR3 protein: CASRLAPGTEAFF. The DNA for the CDR3 is TGTGCCAGTCGCCTGGCCCCGGGGACTGAAGCTTTCTTT.